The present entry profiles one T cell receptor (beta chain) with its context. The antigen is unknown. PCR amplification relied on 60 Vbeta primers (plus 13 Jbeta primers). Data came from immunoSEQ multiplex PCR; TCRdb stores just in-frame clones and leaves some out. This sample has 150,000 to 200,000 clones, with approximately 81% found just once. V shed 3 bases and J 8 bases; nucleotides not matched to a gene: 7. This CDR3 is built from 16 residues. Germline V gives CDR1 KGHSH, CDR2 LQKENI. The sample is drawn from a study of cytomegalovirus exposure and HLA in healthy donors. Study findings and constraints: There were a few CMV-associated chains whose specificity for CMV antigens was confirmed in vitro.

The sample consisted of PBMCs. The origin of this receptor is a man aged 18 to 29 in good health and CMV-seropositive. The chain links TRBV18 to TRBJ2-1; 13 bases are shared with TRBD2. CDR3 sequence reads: CASSPQLAGGQDEQFF. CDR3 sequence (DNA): TGTGCCAGCTCACCTCAACTAGCGGGGGGGCAAGATGAGCAGTTCTTC. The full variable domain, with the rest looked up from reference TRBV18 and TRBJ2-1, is NAGVMQNPRHLVRRRGQEARLRCSPMKGHSHVYWYRQLPEEGLKFMVYLQKENIIDESGMPKERFSAEFPKEGPSILRIQQVVRGDSAAYFCASSPQLAGGQDEQFFGPGTRLTVL.